Listed here are 17 T cell receptor beta chains from one sample, sequenced in a study of T cells in tumors after PD-1 blockade. Sequencing used immunoSEQ multiplex PCR; TCRdb keeps in-frame clones, though not all of them. The sample has 55,000 to 65,000 clones; about 80% are singletons. The material was PBMCs, obtained before anti-PD-1 treatment. The receptors shown here come from a human donor with basal cell carcinoma.

This clone showed up just once. The rearrangement joins TRBV5-1 to TRBJ2-3; TRBD2 is a possible D gene (6 bases). Germline CDR1 and CDR2: SGHRS and YFSETQ. Trimming cost V 0 bases and J 1 base, with 9 bases left between them. This CDR3 has 15 residues. The CDR3 coding sequence is TGCGCCAGCAGCTTGGCAGGCGGGGGCACAGATACGCAGTATTTT. Translation: CASSLAGGGTDTQYF. The whole variable domain, remainder taken from reference TRBV5-1 and TRBJ2-3, is KAGVTQTPRYLIKTRGQQVTLSCSPISGHRSVSWYQQTPGQGLQFLFEYFSETQRNKGNFPGRFSGRQFSNSRSEMNVSTLELGDSALYLCASSLAGGGTDTQYFGPGTRLTVL.

The chain joins TRBV11-3 to TRBJ1-6; D remains unclear. The CDR3 spans 14 residues. V lost 4 bases and J 11 bases, leaving 15 bases between the germline ends. The germline V gene has CDR1 SGHNT and CDR2 YENEEA. CDR3 residues: CASSWERGGAPLHF. The CDR3 nucleotides read TGTGCCAGCAGCTGGGAAAGAGGTGGAGCACCCCTCCACTTT.

This clone was observed a few times. Relative to the germline gene, one junction end is altered; a read error may explain this. The CDR3 nucleotides read TGTGCTAGCAGCTTAATTGGGGGCCGGGATCAGCCCCAGCATTTT. This codes for CASSLIGGRDQPQHF. The genes are TRBV7-7 and TRBJ1-5; TRBD1 might be the D (6 bases). The CDR3 sequence is 15 residues long. Looked up from germline, CDR1 is SSHAT and CDR2 is FNYEAQ (reference sequence).

The chain combines TRBV19 with TRBJ2-5; 8 bases line up with TRBD2. V shed 6 bases and J 5 bases; nucleotides not matched to a gene: 2. This CDR3 contains 12 residues. CDR1 and CDR2 (germline): LNHDA, SQIVND (reference sequence). CDR3 nucleotide sequence: TGTGCCAGTAGATCGGGAGGGGAGACCCAGTACTTC. This translates into CASRSGGETQYF.

This clone appeared a few times. V and J are TRBV19 and TRBJ1-1; D is uncertain. The CDR3 length is 16 residues. The germline CDR1 and CDR2 sequences are LNHDA and SQIVND (reference sequence). Deletions cut 5 bases from V and 0 bases from J, with 16 bases between. This chain's CDR3 is CASSARLQRMNTEAFF. The CDR3 region has the DNA TGTGCCAGTAGTGCACGTCTACAGAGAATGAACACTGAAGCTTTCTTT.

The gene calls are TRBV9 and TRBJ2-7; no reliable D call. The germline CDR1 and CDR2 sequences are SGDLS and YYNGEE. This CDR3 spans 15 amino acids. Trimming removed 0 bases from V and 5 bases from J, with 15 bases in between. The CDR3 DNA reads TGTGCCAGCAGCGTAGACGGTGAGCGATTGAACGAGCAGTACTTC. Translated, it gives CASSVDGERLNEQYF.

A word on this clone: The sample contains more than one DNA sequence encoding this CDR3. DNA for the CDR3: TGTGCCAGCAGCGAGGGACAGGCGTTCTCTGGAAACACCATATATTTT. Translating it yields CASSEGQAFSGNTIYF. V is TRBV5-5 and J is TRBJ1-3; 8 nucleotides align to TRBD1. The CDR3 length is 16 residues. Germline values: CDR1 SGHKS, CDR2 YYEKEE (reference sequence). J lost 0 bases, V lost 4 bases, and 6 bases had no gene match.

The chain uses TRBV4-1 and TRBJ2-1, with 8 bases fitting TRBD1. Germline assignment: CDR1 MGHRA and CDR2 YSYEKL. Trimming removed 1 base from V and 10 bases from J; junction bases left unmatched: 6. The CDR3 is 14 residues long. The CDR3 sequence: CASSQVAGGREQFF. The DNA for the CDR3 is TGCGCCAGCAGCCAAGTGGCAGGGGGCAGGGAGCAGTTCTTC.

V is TRBV27 and J is TRBJ2-7; 8 bases line up with TRBD1. The CDR3 length is 15 residues. V shed 1 base, J shed 7 bases, and the junction held 9 bases outside the gene matches. In germline, CDR1 is MNHEY, CDR2 SMNVEV (reference sequence). The CDR3 DNA reads as TGTGCCAGCAGTTTATTGGGACAGGCGGGTCCGGAGCAGTACTTC. As protein: CASSLLGQAGPEQYF.

The chain recombines TRBV2 with TRBJ1-1, with D perhaps matching TRBD1 (6 bases). The V gene's germline CDR1 is SNHLY and CDR2 FYNNEI. V was cut by 4 bases and J by 2 bases, with 11 bases left in between. CDR3 size: 14 residues. Here the CDR3 reads CASSVLGGNTEAFF. Here the CDR3 DNA reads TGTGCCAGCAGTGTGCTGGGGGGCAACACTGAAGCTTTCTTT.

The table lists this clone with a few counts. This chain connects TRBV4-2 to TRBJ2-6, with D possibly being TRBD2 (7 bases). V was cut by 0 bases and J by 0 bases, with 15 bases left in between. This CDR3 region has 19 residues. CDR1 and CDR2 from the germline V gene are LGHNA and YNFKEQ. The CDR3 DNA is TGTGCCAGCAGCCAAGATCGCGCGGGGGCCACCTCTGGGGCCAACGTCCTGACTTTC. This encodes CASSQDRAGATSGANVLTF.

This clone was observed a few times. The rearrangement links TRBV3-1 (or the pseudogene TRBV3-2) to TRBJ2-6, with 10 bases matching TRBD1. J was trimmed by 4 bases and V by 2 bases; bases with no gene match: 11. The CDR3 is 19 amino acids. CDR1 and CDR2 (germline): LGHDT, YNNKEL (reference sequence). In DNA, the CDR3 is TGTGCCAGCAGCCAAACCTTGGGGACAGGGGTCCCCGGGGCCAACGTCCTGACTTTC. Its protein is CASSQTLGTGVPGANVLTF.

This chain uses TRBV10-3 with TRBJ1-6, with D hard to call. Trimming left V 7 bases short and J 5 bases short, with 12 bases between. The CDR3 runs to 14 residues. Germline CDR1 and CDR2: ENHRY and SYGVKD. DNA for the CDR3: TGTGCCATCAACTCGGCGGTTGATAATTCACCCCTCCACTTT. Translated: CAINSAVDNSPLHF.

The J gene is TRBJ1-2, the V gene TRBV5-6; no clear D. Deletions cut 0 bases from V and 0 bases from J, with 9 bases between. This CDR3 is 15 amino acids long. CDR1 SGHDT and CDR2 YYEEEE come from the germline V gene. This CDR3 is CASSLALGANYGYTF. CDR3 nucleotides: TGTGCCAGCAGCTTGGCGCTGGGAGCTAACTATGGCTACACCTTC.

This clone has a handful of counts. The rearrangement joins TRBV15 to TRBJ1-2; 9 bases align to TRBD1. V lost 4 bases and J lost 3; bases outside the gene matches: 9. Per germline, CDR1 LNHNV and CDR2 YYDKDF (reference sequence). This CDR3 region has 16 residues. CDR3 sequence reads: CATSNDRGEKDYGYTF. The CDR3 DNA follows: TGTGCCACCAGCAATGACAGGGGGGAAAAGGACTATGGCTACACCTTC.

The rearrangement uses TRBV5-8 and TRBJ1-5; no clear D. Germline assignment: CDR1 SGHTS and CDR2 YDEGEE. Between the trimmed V and J ends, which lost 5 bases and 8 bases, there was a span of 11 bases. The CDR3 contains 12 residues. The CDR3 DNA reads as TGTGCCAGCAGACGGGTAGGAGAGCCCCAGCATTTT. This sequence encodes CASRRVGEPQHF.

V usage is TRBV27 and J usage is TRBJ2-2; the match to TRBD1 covers 8 bases. The CDR3 covers 14 residues. The germline CDR1 and CDR2 sequences are MNHEY and SMNVEV (reference sequence). V trimming: 6 bases; J trimming: 6 bases; junction bases outside the gene matches: 6. The CDR3 is CASRPRQGPGELFF. Here the CDR3 DNA reads TGTGCCAGCAGACCTCGACAGGGGCCCGGGGAGCTGTTTTTT.